This TCR beta chain was recovered during a study of blood T cell repertoires in COVID-19. Repertoires were generated with immunoSEQ multiplex PCR, while TCRdb's copy carries only in-frame clones and drops some. The repertoire holds approximately 380,000 clones, with about 85% as singletons. CDR3 length: 16 residues. CDR1 is MNHEY, CDR2 SVGAGI, per germline. Trimming shortened V by 3 bases and J by 10 bases, and 19 bases separated the two germline ends. This clone came up once. Sequencing input: peripheral blood. This sequence joins TRBV6-5 and TRBJ1-6; D not certain. This TCR was sampled from a woman aged 18-35 years with acute or convalescent COVID-19. This CDR3 is CASSYSVRATGSPLHF. The CDR3 DNA sequence: TGTGCCAGCAGTTATTCGGTGCGGGCTACGGGATCACCCCTCCACTTT.